These T cell receptor beta chains were read from a single sample in a study of blood T cell repertoires in COVID-19. Sequenced by immunoSEQ multiplex PCR; TCRdb stores in-frame clones only, minus some. The sample consists of tens of thousands of clones, around 79% of them appearing once. The sequenced material came from peripheral blood. These receptors were collected from a human donor in a cohort sampled during active COVID-19. Both conserved end residues are part of each CDR3. Fields, in order: D gene, J gene, V gene, clone size, CDR3 protein, CDR3 DNA. The D gene is left open where the match is weak. Rows give clone size only sometimes, using once, few, many, or a class for an expanded clone.

D: .; J: TRBJ2-1; V: TRBV7-8; size: .; CDR3: CASSTGGYNEQFF; DNA: TGTGCCAGCAGTACCGGGGGTTACAATGAGCAGTTCTTC
D: TRBD1; J: TRBJ1-6; V: TRBV19; size: .; CDR3: CASSWDRENSPLHF; DNA: TGTGCCAGTAGTTGGGACAGGGAGAATTCACCCCTCCACTTT
D: .; J: TRBJ2-2; V: TRBV24-1; size: .; CDR3: CATSDPPGDFRTGELFF; DNA: TGTGCCACCAGTGATCCCCCGGGGGACTTTCGCACCGGGGAGCTGTTTTTT
D: TRBD1; J: TRBJ1-1; V: TRBV18; size: .; CDR3: CASSTLDRGAEAFF; DNA: TGTGCCAGCTCAACCCTTGACAGGGGCGCTGAAGCTTTCTTT
D: TRBD1; J: TRBJ1-2; V: TRBV19; size: .; CDR3: CASSMGQAIPNYGYTF; DNA: TGTGCCAGTAGTATGGGACAGGCGATACCAAACTATGGCTACACCTTC
D: TRBD1; J: TRBJ2-1; V: TRBV5-4; size: .; CDR3: CASSREWDREGEQFF; DNA: TGTGCCAGCAGCCGGGAATGGGACAGGGAGGGTGAGCAGTTCTTC
D: .; J: TRBJ1-5; V: TRBV6-2/TRBV6-3; size: .; CDR3: CASSSARGSPQHF; DNA: TGTGCCAGCAGTTCAGCACGGGGATCGCCCCAGCATTTT
D: TRBD1; J: TRBJ1-5; V: TRBV5-6; size: .; CDR3: CASSSGGQPQHF; DNA: TGTGCCAGCAGCTCAGGGGGTCAGCCCCAGCATTTT
D: .; J: TRBJ1-2; V: TRBV27; size: .; CDR3: CAARGAVNYGYTF; DNA: TGTGCCGCCCGGGGGGCGGTTAACTATGGCTACACCTTC
D: .; J: TRBJ1-2; V: TRBV7-9; size: .; CDR3: CASSLATGPYGYTF; DNA: TGTGCCAGCAGCTTAGCTACAGGGCCCTATGGCTACACCTTC
D: .; J: TRBJ2-4; V: TRBV11-3; size: .; CDR3: CASSLGTDIQYF; DNA: TGTGCCAGCAGCTTAGGAACAGACATTCAGTACTTC
D: TRBD1; J: TRBJ1-4; V: TRBV7-8; size: few; CDR3: CASSFRQGLGEKLFF; DNA: TGTGCCAGCAGCTTCCGACAGGGGCTAGGTGAAAAACTGTTTTTT
D: TRBD1; J: TRBJ2-2; V: TRBV7-3; size: .; CDR3: CASSPPTGQGAAGELFF; DNA: TGTGCCAGCAGCCCACCCACGGGACAGGGAGCGGCCGGGGAGCTGTTTTTT
D: TRBD2; J: TRBJ2-7; V: TRBV5-1; size: .; CDR3: CASSSTSAADLLHEQYF; DNA: TGCGCCAGCAGCTCAACTAGCGCAGCAGATCTTCTCCACGAGCAGTACTTC
D: TRBD1; J: TRBJ2-5; V: TRBV6-6; size: .; CDR3: CASSTGGGETQYF; DNA: TGTGCCAGCAGCACAGGGGGCGGAGAGACCCAGTACTTC
D: .; J: TRBJ2-5; V: TRBV4-3; size: few; CDR3: CASSQGSNPQETQYF; DNA: TGCGCCAGCAGCCAAGGGTCTAATCCCCAAGAGACCCAGTACTTC
D: .; J: TRBJ2-5; V: TRBV7-6; size: .; CDR3: CASSTPRAGAGETQYF; DNA: TGTGCCAGCAGCACACCCAGGGCAGGGGCTGGGGAGACCCAGTACTTC
D: TRBD1; J: TRBJ1-5; V: TRBV28; size: .; CDR3: CASSGNRGGQPQHF; DNA: TGTGCCAGCAGTGGAAACAGGGGAGGTCAGCCCCAGCATTTT
D: .; J: TRBJ2-1; V: TRBV28; size: .; CDR3: CASSLTSIEQFF; DNA: TGTGCCAGCAGTTTAACGAGTATTGAGCAGTTCTTC
D: TRBD1; J: TRBJ1-1; V: TRBV30; size: .; CDR3: CAWTDRGLTEAFF; DNA: TGTGCCTGGACAGACAGGGGTCTCACTGAAGCTTTCTTT
D: TRBD1; J: TRBJ2-5; V: TRBV9; size: .; CDR3: CASSVTGTVQETQYF; DNA: TGTGCCAGCAGCGTGACCGGGACAGTTCAAGAGACCCAGTACTTC
D: .; J: TRBJ2-7; V: TRBV6-5; size: .; CDR3: CASPSAGTAREQYF; DNA: TGTGCCAGTCCCTCGGCGGGGACAGCGCGCGAGCAGTACTTC
D: TRBD2; J: TRBJ2-1; V: TRBV6-4; size: .; CDR3: CAIQSCGGGNEQFF; DNA: TGTGCCATCCAGTCCTGCGGGGGTGGCAATGAGCAGTTCTTC
D: .; J: TRBJ2-1; V: TRBV12-3/TRBV12-4; size: .; CDR3: CASTLRDNEQFF; DNA: TGTGCCAGCACCCTGAGAGACAATGAGCAGTTCTTC
D: TRBD2; J: TRBJ2-3; V: TRBV6-5; size: .; CDR3: CASSHGLGDTDTQYF; DNA: TGTGCCAGCAGCCACGGACTAGGGGACACAGATACGCAGTATTTT
D: TRBD1; J: TRBJ1-1; V: TRBV7-2; size: .; CDR3: CASKLGQQNTEAFF; DNA: TGTGCCAGCAAATTGGGACAGCAGAACACTGAAGCTTTCTTT
D: .; J: TRBJ2-5; V: TRBV27; size: .; CDR3: CASSFRGGETQYF; DNA: TGTGCCAGCAGTTTTAGGGGAGGAGAGACCCAGTACTTC
D: TRBD1; J: TRBJ1-5; V: TRBV30; size: .; CDR3: CAWSVQTGPNQPQHF; DNA: TGTGCCTGGAGTGTACAGACAGGGCCCAATCAGCCCCAGCATTTT
D: .; J: TRBJ2-3; V: TRBV30; size: .; CDR3: CAWKLRGTDTQYF; DNA: TGTGCCTGGAAGCTACGCGGCACAGATACGCAGTATTTT
D: TRBD2; J: TRBJ2-7; V: TRBV7-2; size: .; CDR3: CASSQQRPSGLALSWEQYF; DNA: TGTGCCAGCAGTCAACAACGACCCTCGGGACTAGCCCTGAGTTGGGAGCAGTACTTC
D: .; J: TRBJ1-5; V: TRBV5-8; size: .; CDR3: CASTPRPQHF; DNA: TGTGCCAGCACCCCTCGGCCCCAGCATTTT
D: TRBD2; J: TRBJ2-1; V: TRBV5-8; size: .; CDR3: CASSLASGRVEQFF; DNA: TGTGCCAGCAGCTTGGCTAGCGGGAGGGTTGAGCAGTTCTTC
D: .; J: TRBJ2-1; V: TRBV7-8; size: once; CDR3: CASSPTGGFRSYNEQFF; DNA: TGTGCCAGCAGCCCAACGGGCGGGTTCCGCTCCTACAATGAGCAGTTCTTC
D: .; J: TRBJ2-1; V: TRBV4-3; size: .; CDR3: CASSQDISPPYNEQFF; DNA: TGCGCCAGCAGCCAAGATATATCCCCCCCCTACAATGAGCAGTTCTTC
D: TRBD2; J: TRBJ2-2; V: TRBV4-2; size: .; CDR3: CASSQAMGLATAGELFF; DNA: TGTGCCAGCAGCCAAGCTATGGGACTAGCGACGGCCGGGGAGCTGTTTTTT
D: TRBD1; J: TRBJ1-1; V: TRBV11-3; size: .; CDR3: CASSFGQGAPANTEAFF; DNA: TGTGCCAGCAGCTTTGGACAGGGGGCGCCTGCGAACACTGAAGCTTTCTTT
D: TRBD1; J: TRBJ2-7; V: TRBV11-3; size: .; CDR3: CASGTGDEQYF; DNA: TGTGCCAGCGGGACAGGGGACGAGCAGTACTTC
D: TRBD1; J: TRBJ1-4; V: TRBV7-2; size: .; CDR3: CASRPGQLNEKLFF; DNA: TGTGCCAGCAGGCCGGGACAGCTTAATGAAAAACTGTTTTTT
D: TRBD2; J: TRBJ2-7; V: TRBV4-1; size: .; CDR3: CASSQASGSEQYF; DNA: TGCGCCAGCAGCCAAGCTAGCGGGAGCGAGCAGTACTTC
D: TRBD1; J: TRBJ1-2; V: TRBV7-2; size: .; CDR3: CASFMGQGAWGYTF; DNA: TGTGCCAGCTTCATGGGGCAGGGGGCTTGGGGCTACACCTTC
D: .; J: TRBJ2-2; V: TRBV5-1; size: few; CDR3: CASSREGVGTGELFF; DNA: TGCGCCAGCAGCCGAGAGGGCGTGGGTACCGGGGAGCTGTTTTTT
D: TRBD2; J: TRBJ2-3; V: TRBV5-1; size: .; CDR3: CASSLVSGGTDTQYF; DNA: TGCGCCAGCAGCTTGGTTAGCGGGGGCACAGATACGCAGTATTTT
D: TRBD1; J: TRBJ2-3; V: TRBV4-3; size: .; CDR3: CASSQEGEWGQGGDTQYF; DNA: TGCGCCAGCAGCCAAGAGGGGGAGTGGGGACAGGGAGGTGATACGCAGTATTTT
D: .; J: TRBJ2-7; V: TRBV7-9; size: .; CDR3: CASSLGPAAYEQYF; DNA: TGTGCCAGCAGCTTAGGGCCAGCGGCCTACGAGCAGTACTTC
D: TRBD1; J: TRBJ1-2; V: TRBV4-1; size: .; CDR3: CASLDRAANYGYTF; DNA: TGCGCCAGCCTGGACAGGGCGGCTAACTATGGCTACACCTTC
D: TRBD1; J: TRBJ1-2; V: TRBV7-8; size: .; CDR3: CASSSQTGRHGYTF; DNA: TGTGCCAGCAGCTCGCAGACAGGGAGGCATGGCTACACCTTC
D: .; J: TRBJ2-7; V: TRBV18; size: few; CDR3: CASSSRAGVSYEQYF; DNA: TGTGCCAGCTCATCGCGGGCAGGGGTGTCCTACGAGCAGTACTTC
D: .; J: TRBJ2-1; V: TRBV24-1; size: few; CDR3: CATSEDWGGPNEQFF; DNA: TGTGCCACCAGTGAAGATTGGGGGGGGCCCAATGAGCAGTTCTTC
D: TRBD2; J: TRBJ2-7; V: TRBV4-2; size: .; CDR3: CASSKSSGSYEQYF; DNA: TGTGCCAGCAGCAAATCTAGCGGGAGTTACGAGCAGTACTTC
D: .; J: TRBJ2-1; V: TRBV24-1; size: .; CDR3: CATSDLEGTINEQFF; DNA: TGTGCCACCAGTGATTTGGAGGGGACAATCAATGAGCAGTTCTTC
D: TRBD1; J: TRBJ1-5; V: TRBV4-1; size: .; CDR3: CASSRTGSNQPQHF; DNA: TGCGCCAGCAGTCGGACAGGGTCAAATCAGCCCCAGCATTTT
D: .; J: TRBJ1-5; V: TRBV6-5; size: .; CDR3: CASRLGAQPQHF; DNA: TGTGCCAGCAGGTTGGGGGCCCAGCCCCAGCATTTT